The 8 T cell receptor beta chains below all came from one sample that was sequenced in a study of Ad26.COV2.S vaccination and SARS-CoV-2 variants. Repertoires were generated with immunoSEQ multiplex PCR, while TCRdb's copy carries only in-frame clones and drops some. The sample records around 500,000 clones, roughly 87% being singletons. Treatment denoted: approximately 18 received Ad26.COV2.S at low or high dose, single or two shots; about five received placebo; per-sample allocation not given. Sampling was performed 63 days after the first vaccine or placebo injection. The specimen comprised peripheral blood, sampled in a trial of Ad26.COV2.S vaccine versus placebo. The source of these receptors is a person between 18 and 60 years old who received the Ad26.COV2.S COVID-19 vaccine or a placebo.

This chain joins TRBV28 and TRBJ2-3; D is possibly TRBD2 (5 bases). The CDR3 is 12 amino acids. CDR1 is MDHEN and CDR2 is SYDVKM in the germline V gene. V was cut by 4 bases and J by 11 bases, with 13 bases left in between. CDR3 nucleotide sequence: TGTGCCAGCAGTTCTCCCCTAGAGGGGCAGTATTTT. Encoded protein: CASSSPLEGQYF.

This chain links TRBV7-8 with TRBJ1-5, with D possibly being TRBD1 (5 bases). Per the germline V gene, CDR1 is SGHVS and CDR2 is FQNEAQ. This CDR3 has 15 amino acids. The V end was cut by 1 base, the J end by 6 bases, with 13 bases between. This CDR3 reads CASSLETVRAQPQHF. The DNA of the CDR3 is TGTGCCAGCAGCTTAGAGACAGTACGAGCTCAGCCCCAGCATTTT. Combining the CDR3 with reference TRBV7-8 and TRBJ1-5 gives the whole variable domain GAGVSQSPRYKVAKRGQDVALRCDPISGHVSLFWYQQALGQGPEFLTYFQNEAQLDKSGLPSDRFFAERPEGSVSTLKIQRTQQEDSAVYLCASSLETVRAQPQHFGDGTRLSIL.

The chain links TRBV24-1 to TRBJ1-3; tentative D call: TRBD1 (5 bases). V lost 8 bases and J 4 bases, leaving 32 bases between the germline ends. Germline V gene data show CDR1 as KGHDR and CDR2 as SFDVKD. This CDR3 comprises 20 residues. The CDR3 nucleotides read TGTGCCACCACCTCTGTCTCGTGGGACCCCCGTTGCGTTTTGGGAAACACCATATATTTT. Translating gives CATTSVSWDPRCVLGNTIYF.

The chain combines TRBV29-1 with TRBJ2-1, with 12 bases that match TRBD2. Per the germline V gene, CDR1 is SQVTM and CDR2 is ANQGSEA. The CDR3 has 14 amino acids. V lost 7 bases and J lost 8; bases outside the gene matches: 9. CDR3 sequence: CSGYRLAGVDEQFF. The CDR3 nucleotides read TGCAGCGGTTATCGACTAGCGGGGGTCGATGAGCAGTTCTTC.

The rearrangement uses TRBV3-1 (or the pseudogene TRBV3-2) and TRBJ2-7; 8 nucleotides align to TRBD2. The ends lost 1 base at V and 7 bases at J; junction bases unmatched: 3. The CDR3 covers 13 residues. Per the germline V gene, CDR1 is LGHDT and CDR2 is YNNKEL (reference sequence). The DNA of the CDR3 is TGTGCCAGCAGCCAAGTAGCGGGAAATGAGCAGTACTTC. Its protein is CASSQVAGNEQYF.

The V call is TRBV9, the J call TRBJ2-2; possible D gene TRBD2, 5 bases. The CDR3 consists of 15 residues. The germline CDR1 and CDR2 sequences are SGDLS and YYNGEE. V lost 0 bases and J lost 5, with 11 bases in between. The CDR3 loop is CASSVEGAQTGELFF. The CDR3 DNA sequence: TGTGCCAGCAGCGTAGAGGGAGCTCAGACCGGGGAGCTGTTTTTT.

V and J are TRBV19 and TRBJ2-6; tentatively, D is TRBD1 (6 bases). The germline CDR1 and CDR2 sequences are LNHDA and SQIVND (reference sequence). V lost 7 bases and J 0 bases, leaving 16 bases between the germline ends. The CDR3 extends over 17 amino acids. CDR3 sequence: CASTPGQKFSGANVLTF. In nucleotides, the CDR3 is TGTGCCAGTACCCCGGGACAAAAATTCTCTGGGGCCAACGTCCTGACTTTC.

The rearrangement uses TRBV3-1 (or the pseudogene TRBV3-2) and TRBJ2-2; weak D call: TRBD1 (6 bases). The V end was cut by 2 bases, the J end by 2 bases, with 12 bases between. Germline V gene data show CDR1 as LGHDT and CDR2 as YNNKEL (reference sequence). The CDR3 is 16 residues long. This CDR3 is CASSQTTGSNTGELFF. The CDR3 bases are TGTGCCAGCAGCCAAACTACAGGGTCCAACACCGGGGAGCTGTTTTTT.